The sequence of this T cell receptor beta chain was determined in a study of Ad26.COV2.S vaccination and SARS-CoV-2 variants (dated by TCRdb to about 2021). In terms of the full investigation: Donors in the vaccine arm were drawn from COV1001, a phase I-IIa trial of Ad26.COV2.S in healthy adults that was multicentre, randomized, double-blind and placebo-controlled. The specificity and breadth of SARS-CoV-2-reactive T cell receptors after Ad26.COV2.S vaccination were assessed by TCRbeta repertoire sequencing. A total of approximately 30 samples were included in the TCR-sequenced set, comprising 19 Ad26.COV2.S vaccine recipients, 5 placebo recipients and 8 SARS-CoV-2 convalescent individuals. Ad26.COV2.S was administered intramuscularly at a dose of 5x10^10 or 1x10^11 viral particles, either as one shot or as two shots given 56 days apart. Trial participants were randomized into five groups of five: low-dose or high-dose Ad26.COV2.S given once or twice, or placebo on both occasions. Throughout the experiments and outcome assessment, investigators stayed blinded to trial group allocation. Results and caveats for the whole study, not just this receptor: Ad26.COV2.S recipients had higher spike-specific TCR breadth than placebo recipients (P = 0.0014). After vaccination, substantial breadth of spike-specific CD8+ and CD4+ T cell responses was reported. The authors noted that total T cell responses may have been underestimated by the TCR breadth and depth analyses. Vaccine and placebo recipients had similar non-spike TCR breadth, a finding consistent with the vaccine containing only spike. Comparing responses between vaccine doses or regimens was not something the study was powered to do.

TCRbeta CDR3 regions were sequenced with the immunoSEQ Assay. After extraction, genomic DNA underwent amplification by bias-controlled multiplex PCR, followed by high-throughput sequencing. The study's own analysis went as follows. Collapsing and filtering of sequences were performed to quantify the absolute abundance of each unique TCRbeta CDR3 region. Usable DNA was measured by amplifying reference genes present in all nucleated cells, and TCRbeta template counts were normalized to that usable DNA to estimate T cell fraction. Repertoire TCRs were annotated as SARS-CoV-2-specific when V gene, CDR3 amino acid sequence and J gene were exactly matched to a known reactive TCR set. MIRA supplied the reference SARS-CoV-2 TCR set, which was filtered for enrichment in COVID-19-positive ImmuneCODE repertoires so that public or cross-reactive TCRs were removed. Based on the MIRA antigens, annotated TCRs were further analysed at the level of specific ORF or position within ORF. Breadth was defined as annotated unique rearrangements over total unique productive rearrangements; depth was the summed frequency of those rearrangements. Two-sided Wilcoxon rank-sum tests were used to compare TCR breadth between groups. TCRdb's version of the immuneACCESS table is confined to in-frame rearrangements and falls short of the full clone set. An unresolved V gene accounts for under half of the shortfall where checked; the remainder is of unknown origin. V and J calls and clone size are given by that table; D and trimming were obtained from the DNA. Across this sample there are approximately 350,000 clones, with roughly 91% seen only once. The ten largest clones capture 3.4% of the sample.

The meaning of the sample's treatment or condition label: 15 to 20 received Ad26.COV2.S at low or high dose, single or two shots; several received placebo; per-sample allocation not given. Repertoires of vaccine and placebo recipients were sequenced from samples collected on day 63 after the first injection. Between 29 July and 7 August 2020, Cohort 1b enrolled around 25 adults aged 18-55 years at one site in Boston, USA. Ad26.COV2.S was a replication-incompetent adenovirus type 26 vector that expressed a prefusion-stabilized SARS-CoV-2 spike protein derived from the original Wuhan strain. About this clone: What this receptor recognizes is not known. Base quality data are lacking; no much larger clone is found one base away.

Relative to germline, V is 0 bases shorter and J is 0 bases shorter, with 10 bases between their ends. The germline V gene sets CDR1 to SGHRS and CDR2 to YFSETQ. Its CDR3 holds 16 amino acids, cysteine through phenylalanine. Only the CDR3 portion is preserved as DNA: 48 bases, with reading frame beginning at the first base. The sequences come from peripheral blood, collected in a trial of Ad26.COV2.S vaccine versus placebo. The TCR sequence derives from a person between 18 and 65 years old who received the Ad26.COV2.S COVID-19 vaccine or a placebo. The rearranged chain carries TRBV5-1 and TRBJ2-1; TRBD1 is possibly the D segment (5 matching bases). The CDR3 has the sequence CASSLVDKSSYNEQFF. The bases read TGCGCCAGCAGCTTGGTGGACAAAAGCTCCTACAATGAGCAGTTCTTC.